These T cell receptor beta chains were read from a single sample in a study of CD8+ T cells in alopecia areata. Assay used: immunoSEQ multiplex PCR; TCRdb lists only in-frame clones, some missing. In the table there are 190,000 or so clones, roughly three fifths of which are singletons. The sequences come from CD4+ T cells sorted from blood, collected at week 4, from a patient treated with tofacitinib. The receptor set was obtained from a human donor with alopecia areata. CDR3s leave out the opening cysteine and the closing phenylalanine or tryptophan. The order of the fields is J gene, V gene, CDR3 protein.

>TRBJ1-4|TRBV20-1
SGRSIEKLF
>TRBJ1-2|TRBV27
ASSGLNFNYGYT
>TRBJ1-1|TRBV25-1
ASSAPGNGNTEAF
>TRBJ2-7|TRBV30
AWSVSGYEQY
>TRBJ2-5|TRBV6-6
ASSSRQGSETQY
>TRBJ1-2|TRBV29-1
SALGRGQAYGYT
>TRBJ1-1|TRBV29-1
SARQGNTEAF
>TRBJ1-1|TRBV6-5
ASSETIGAEAF
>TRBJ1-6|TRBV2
ASRDQSSPLH
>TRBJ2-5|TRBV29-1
SVGGQETQY
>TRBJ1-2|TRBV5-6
ASKTHYGYT
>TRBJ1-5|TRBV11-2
ASSPVDGWNQPQH
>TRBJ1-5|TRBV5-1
ASSLEAGGGQPQH
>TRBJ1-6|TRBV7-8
ASSHPLGNSPLH
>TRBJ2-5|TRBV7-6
ATKGTAETQY
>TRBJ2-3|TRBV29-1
SVVRGLSTDTQY
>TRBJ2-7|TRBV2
AIETGSSYEQY
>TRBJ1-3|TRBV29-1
SVGNALDSGNTIY
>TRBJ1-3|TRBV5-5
ASSLGRGEGSGNTIY
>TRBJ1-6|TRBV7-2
ASSRDRPYNSPLH
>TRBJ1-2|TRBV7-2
ASSYELLGYT
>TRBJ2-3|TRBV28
ASRSTPGTGGTDTQY
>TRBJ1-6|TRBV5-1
ASRGTGGNSPLH
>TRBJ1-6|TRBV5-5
ASSSAGDSPLH
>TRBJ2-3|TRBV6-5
ASSYDRRGTDTQY
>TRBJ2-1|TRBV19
ASSIYRDRANEQF
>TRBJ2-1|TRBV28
ASSTYRGEQF
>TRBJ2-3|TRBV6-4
ASSPGTGDLGQPY
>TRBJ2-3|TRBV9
ASSVSGGPLDTQY
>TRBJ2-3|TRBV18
ASSPTDVSADTQY
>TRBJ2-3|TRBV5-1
ASSLVAGSTDTQY
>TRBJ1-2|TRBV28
ASGTGLGYT
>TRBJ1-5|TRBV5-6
ASSPPRDSSNQPQH
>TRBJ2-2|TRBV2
ASAQTGPGELF
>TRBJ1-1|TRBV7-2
ASSSEGGPMNTEAF
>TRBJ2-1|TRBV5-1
ASSFAQPNEQF
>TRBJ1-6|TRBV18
ASSPPQINSPLH
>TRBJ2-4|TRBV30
AWNDQFVAKNIQY
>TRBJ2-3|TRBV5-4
ASSVDSDTQY
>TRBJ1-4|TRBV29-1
SVGLGAGEKLF
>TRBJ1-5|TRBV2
ASSERGPSNQPQH
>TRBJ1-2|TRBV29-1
SVRGEHGYT
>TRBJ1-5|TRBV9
ASSAGQSNQPQH
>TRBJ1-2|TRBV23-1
ASSQLASGDRESYGYT
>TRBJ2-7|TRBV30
AWTGRELAREQY
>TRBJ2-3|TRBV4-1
ASSQLGLVTDTQY
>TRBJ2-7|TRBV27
ASSLLALPSYEQY
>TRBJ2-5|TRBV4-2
ASSRGLADNRETQY
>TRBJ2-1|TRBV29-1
SGQGGGYNEQF
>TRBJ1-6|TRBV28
ASSFHGGDSPLH
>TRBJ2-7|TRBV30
AWSGGRESSYEQY
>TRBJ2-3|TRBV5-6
ASSLASGGTDTQY